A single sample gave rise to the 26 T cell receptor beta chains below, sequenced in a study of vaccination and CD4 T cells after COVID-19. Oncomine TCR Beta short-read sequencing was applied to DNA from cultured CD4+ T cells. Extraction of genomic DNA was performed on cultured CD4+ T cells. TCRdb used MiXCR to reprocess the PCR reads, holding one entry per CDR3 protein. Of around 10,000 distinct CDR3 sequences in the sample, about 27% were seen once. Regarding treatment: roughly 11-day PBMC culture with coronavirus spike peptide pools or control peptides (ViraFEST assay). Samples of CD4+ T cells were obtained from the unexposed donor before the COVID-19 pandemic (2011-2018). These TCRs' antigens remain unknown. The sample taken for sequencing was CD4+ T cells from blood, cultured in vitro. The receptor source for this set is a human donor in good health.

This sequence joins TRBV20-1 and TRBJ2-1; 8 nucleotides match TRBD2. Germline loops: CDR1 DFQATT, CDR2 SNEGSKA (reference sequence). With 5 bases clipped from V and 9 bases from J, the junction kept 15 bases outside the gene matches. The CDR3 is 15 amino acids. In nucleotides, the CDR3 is TGCAGTGCTCTCCCCAGCGGGAGAAGGGTGGGTGAGCAGTTCTTC. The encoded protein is CSALPSGRRVGEQFF.

This CDR3 reads CASRRDRTYEQYF. The DNA for the CDR3 is TGTGCCAGCCGCCGGGACAGAACCTACGAGCAGTACTTC. This chain connects TRBV6-1 to TRBJ2-7; 7 positions match TRBD1. The CDR3 spans 13 residues. V was clipped by 8 bases and J by 2 bases; unmatched bases: 6. Germline CDR1 MNHNS, CDR2 SASEGT.

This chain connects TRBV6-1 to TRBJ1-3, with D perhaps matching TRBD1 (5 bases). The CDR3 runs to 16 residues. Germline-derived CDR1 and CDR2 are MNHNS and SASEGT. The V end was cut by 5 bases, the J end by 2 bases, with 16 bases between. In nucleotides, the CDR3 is TGTGCCAGCAGTCCCTCAGGGATGGGGGCTGGAAACACCATATATTTT. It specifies CASSPSGMGAGNTIYF.

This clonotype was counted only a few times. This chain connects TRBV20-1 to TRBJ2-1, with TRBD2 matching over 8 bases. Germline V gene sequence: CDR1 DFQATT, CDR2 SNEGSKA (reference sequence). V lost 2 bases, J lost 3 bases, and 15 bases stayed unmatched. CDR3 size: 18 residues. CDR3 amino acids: CSARLIPRVGGGYNEQFF. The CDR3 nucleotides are TGCAGTGCTAGACTTATCCCCAGGGTCGGGGGGGGCTACAATGAGCAGTTCTTC.

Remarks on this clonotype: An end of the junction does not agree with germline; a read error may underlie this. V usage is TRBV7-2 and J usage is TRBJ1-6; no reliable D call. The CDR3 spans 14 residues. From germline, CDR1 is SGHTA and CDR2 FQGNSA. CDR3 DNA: TGTGCCAGCAGGCCCGGCAGCGATAATTCACCCTTCCACTTT. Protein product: CASRPGSDNSPFHF.

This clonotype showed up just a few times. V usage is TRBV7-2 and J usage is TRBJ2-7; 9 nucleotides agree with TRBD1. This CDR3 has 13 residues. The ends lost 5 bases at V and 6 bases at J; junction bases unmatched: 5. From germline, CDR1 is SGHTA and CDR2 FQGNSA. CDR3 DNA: TGTGCCAGCAGCCCGGGACAGGGCGGCGAGCAGTACTTC. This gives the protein CASSPGQGGEQYF.

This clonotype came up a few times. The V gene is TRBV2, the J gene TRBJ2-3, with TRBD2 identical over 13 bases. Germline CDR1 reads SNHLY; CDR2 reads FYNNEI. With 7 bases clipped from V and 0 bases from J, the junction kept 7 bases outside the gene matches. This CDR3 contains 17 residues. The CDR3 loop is CASIAGTSGKSTDTQYF. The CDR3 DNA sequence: TGTGCCAGCATTGCGGGGACTAGCGGGAAGAGCACAGATACGCAGTATTTT.

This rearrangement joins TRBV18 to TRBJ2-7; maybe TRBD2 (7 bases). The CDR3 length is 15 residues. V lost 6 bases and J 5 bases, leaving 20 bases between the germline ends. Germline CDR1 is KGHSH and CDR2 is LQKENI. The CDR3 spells CASSRQGLREDEQYF. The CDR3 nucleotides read TGTGCCAGCTCGCGGCAGGGGTTACGGGAGGACGAGCAGTACTTC.

DNA of the CDR3: TGTGCCAGCACCCAAAGGGGCTCTGGAAACACCATATATTTT. Translated, it gives CASTQRGSGNTIYF. This sequence joins TRBV7-2 and TRBJ1-3; D may be TRBD1 (5 bases). V lost 7 bases, J lost 0 bases, and 10 bases lay in between. Germline CDR1 SGHTA, CDR2 FQGNSA. This CDR3 region has 14 residues.

CDR3 coding DNA: TGCAGTGCTAGAGATCCGGGAAGGGGAACAGATACGCAGTATTTT. As protein: CSARDPGRGTDTQYF. The rearrangement links TRBV20-1 to TRBJ2-3; TRBD1 or TRBD2 may be the D gene (5 bases each). This CDR3 comprises 15 residues. V lost 0 bases to trimming and J lost 3 bases, with 13 bases between them. In germline, CDR1 is DFQATT, CDR2 SNEGSKA (reference sequence).

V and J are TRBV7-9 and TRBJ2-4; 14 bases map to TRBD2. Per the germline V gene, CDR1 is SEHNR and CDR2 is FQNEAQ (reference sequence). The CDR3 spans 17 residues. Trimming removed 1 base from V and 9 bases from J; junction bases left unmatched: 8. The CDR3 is CASSLELGLAGDTIQYF. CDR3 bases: TGTGCCAGCAGCTTAGAGTTGGGACTAGCGGGAGATACCATTCAGTACTTC.

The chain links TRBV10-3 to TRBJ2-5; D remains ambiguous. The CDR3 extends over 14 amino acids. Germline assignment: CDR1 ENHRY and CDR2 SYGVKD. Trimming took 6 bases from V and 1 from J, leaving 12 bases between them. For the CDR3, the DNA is TGTGCCATCAGACCTAGAGAAGGCCAAGAGACCCAGTACTTC. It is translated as CAIRPREGQETQYF.

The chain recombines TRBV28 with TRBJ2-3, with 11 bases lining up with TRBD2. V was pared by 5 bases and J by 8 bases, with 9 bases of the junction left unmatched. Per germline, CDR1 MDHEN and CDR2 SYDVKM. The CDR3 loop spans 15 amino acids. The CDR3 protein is CASSMIGTSGSTQYF. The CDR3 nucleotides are TGTGCCAGCAGTATGATAGGGACTAGCGGTTCTACGCAGTATTTT.

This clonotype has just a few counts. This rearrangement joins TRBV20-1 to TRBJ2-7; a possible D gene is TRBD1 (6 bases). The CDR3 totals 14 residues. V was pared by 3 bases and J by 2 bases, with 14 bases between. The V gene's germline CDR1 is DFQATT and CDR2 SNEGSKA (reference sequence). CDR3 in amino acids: CSASPRDKTYEQYF. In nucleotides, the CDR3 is TGCAGTGCTAGCCCTCGGGACAAAACCTACGAGCAGTACTTC.

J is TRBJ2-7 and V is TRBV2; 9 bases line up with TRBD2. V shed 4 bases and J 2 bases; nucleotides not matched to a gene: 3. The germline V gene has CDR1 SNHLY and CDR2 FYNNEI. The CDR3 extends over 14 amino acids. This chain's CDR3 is CASSGSGSPYEQYF. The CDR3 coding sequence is TGTGCCAGCAGTGGTAGCGGGAGCCCCTACGAGCAGTACTTC.

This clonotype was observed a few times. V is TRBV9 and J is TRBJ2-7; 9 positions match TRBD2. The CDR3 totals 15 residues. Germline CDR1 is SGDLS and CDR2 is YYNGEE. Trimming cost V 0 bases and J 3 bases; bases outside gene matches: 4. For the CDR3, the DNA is TGTGCCAGCAGCGTAGGGCTTAGCGGGGGCTACGAGCAGTACTTC. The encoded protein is CASSVGLSGGYEQYF.

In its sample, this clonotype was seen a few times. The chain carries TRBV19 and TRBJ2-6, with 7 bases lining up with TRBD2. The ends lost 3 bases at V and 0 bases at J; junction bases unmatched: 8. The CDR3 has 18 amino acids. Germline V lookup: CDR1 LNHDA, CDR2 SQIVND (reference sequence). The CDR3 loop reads CASSMWGGGRSGANVLTF. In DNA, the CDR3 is TGTGCCAGTAGTATGTGGGGGGGAGGACGCTCTGGGGCCAACGTCCTGACTTTC.

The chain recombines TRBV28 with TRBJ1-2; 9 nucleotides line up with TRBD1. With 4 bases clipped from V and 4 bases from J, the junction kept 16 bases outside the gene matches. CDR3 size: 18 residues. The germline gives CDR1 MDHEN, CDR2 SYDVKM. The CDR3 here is CASSSYTGGGNFPYGYTF. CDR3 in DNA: TGTGCCAGCAGTTCCTATACAGGGGGCGGAAATTTCCCCTATGGCTACACCTTC.

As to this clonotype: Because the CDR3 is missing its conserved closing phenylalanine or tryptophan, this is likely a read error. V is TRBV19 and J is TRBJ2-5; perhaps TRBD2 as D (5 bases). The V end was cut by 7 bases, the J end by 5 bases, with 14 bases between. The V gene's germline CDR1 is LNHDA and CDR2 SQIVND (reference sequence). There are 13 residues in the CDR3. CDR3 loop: CASKARGWETQYS. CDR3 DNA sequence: TGTGCCAGTAAGGCCCGAGGGTGGGAGACCCAGTACTCC.

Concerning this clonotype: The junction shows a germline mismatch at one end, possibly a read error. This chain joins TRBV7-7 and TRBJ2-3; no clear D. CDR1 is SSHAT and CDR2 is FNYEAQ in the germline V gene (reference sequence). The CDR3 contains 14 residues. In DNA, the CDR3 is TGTGCTAGCAGCTTAGGGCTCGCTAGGGATACGCAGTATTTT. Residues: CASSLGLARDTQYF.

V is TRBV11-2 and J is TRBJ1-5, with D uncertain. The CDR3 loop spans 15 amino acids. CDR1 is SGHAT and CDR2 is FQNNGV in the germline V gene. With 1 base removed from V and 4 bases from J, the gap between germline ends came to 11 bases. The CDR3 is CASSLGSRPNQPQHF. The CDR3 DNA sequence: TGTGCCAGCAGCTTAGGCTCGAGACCGAATCAGCCCCAGCATTTT. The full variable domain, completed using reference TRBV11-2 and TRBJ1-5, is EAGVAQSPRYKIIEKRQSVAFWCNPISGHATLYWYQQILGQGPKLLIQFQNNGVVDDSQLPKDRFSAERLKGVDSTLKIQPAKLEDSAVYLCASSLGSRPNQPQHFGDGTRLSIL.

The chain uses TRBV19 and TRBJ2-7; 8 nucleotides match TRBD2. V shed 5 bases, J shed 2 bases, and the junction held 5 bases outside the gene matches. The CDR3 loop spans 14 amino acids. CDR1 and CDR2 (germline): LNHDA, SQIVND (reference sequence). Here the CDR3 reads CASSRTSRTYEQYF. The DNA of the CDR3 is TGTGCCAGTAGTCGGACTAGCAGGACCTACGAGCAGTACTTC.

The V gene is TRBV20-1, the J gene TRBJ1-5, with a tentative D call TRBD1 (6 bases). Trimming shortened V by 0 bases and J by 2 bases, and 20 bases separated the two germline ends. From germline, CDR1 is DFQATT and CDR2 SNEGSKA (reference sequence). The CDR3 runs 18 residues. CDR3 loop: CSARDLYEGGLRNQPQHF. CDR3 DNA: TGCAGTGCTAGAGATCTCTATGAAGGGGGTTTACGCAATCAGCCCCAGCATTTT.

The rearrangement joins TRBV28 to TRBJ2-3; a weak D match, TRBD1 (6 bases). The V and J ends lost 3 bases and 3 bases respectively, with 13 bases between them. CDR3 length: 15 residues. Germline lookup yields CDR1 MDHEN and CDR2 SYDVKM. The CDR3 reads CASSFRGLGTDTQYF. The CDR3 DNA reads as TGTGCCAGCAGTTTTAGGGGGTTGGGGACAGATACGCAGTATTTT.

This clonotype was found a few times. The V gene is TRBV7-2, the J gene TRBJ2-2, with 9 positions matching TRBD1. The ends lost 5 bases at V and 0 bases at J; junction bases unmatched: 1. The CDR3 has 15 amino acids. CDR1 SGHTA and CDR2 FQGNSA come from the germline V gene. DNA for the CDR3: TGTGCCAGCAGCCGGGACAGGGCGAACACCGGGGAGCTGTTTTTT. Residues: CASSRDRANTGELFF.

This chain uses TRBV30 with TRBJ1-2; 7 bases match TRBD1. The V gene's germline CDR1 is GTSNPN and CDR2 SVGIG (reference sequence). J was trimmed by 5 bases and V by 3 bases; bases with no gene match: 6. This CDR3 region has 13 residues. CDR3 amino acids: CAWRLAGGYGYTF. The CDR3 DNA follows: TGTGCCTGGAGGCTGGCAGGGGGGTATGGCTACACCTTC.